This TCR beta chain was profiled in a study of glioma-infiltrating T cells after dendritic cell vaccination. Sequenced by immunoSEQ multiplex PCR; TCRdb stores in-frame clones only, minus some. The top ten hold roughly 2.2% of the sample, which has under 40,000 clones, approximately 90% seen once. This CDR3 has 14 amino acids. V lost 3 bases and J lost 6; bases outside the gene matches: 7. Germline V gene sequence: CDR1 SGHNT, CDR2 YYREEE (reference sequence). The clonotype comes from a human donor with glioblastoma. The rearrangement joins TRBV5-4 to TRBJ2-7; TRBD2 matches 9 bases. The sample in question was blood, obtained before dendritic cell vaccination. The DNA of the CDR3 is TGTGCCAGCAGCTATAAGACTAGCGGATCCGAGCAGTACTTC. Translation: CASSYKTSGSEQYF.